The subject of this entry is one T cell receptor (beta chain). This clone was seen more than once but under ten times. Its antigen is currently not known. No much larger clonotype is one base removed from it; base qualities were not supplied. Genomic DNA was extracted with the Qiagen DNeasy kit from unsorted PBMCs and from negatively selected CD4+ and CD8+ fractions. TCR beta CDR3 regions were subjected to amplification by immunoSEQ multiplex PCR with primers that anneal to V and J segments. A synthetic immune receptor repertoire was used to minimize amplification bias, and any residual bias was removed computationally once sequencing was done. The study's processing was this. Custom Python scripts were used to quantify repertoire diversity as the Shannon entropy index. Unsorted, CD4+ and CD8+ repertoires were examined separately, except in combined analyses, for which CD4+ and CD8+ sequences were merged in silico. A clone counted as expanded when the clone's frequency after treatment rose at least 2-fold relative to C1D1, and clones undetected at baseline were given a pseudocount of 0.5. Clones with 0 or 1 copy at C1D1 were classified as singleton clones, and clones with 2 or more copies were classified as non-singleton clones. Clones expanded in unsorted samples were assigned a CD4+, CD8+ or unknown annotation through matching of protein sequences in sorted samples from the same patient. Wilcoxon tests on paired samples were used to test diversity changes from C1D1 to C4D1. TCRdb's version of the immuneACCESS table is confined to in-frame rearrangements and falls short of the full clone set. An unresolved V gene accounts for under half of the shortfall where checked; the remainder is of unknown origin. D and trimming were read from the DNA, whereas the V and J calls and clone size are those reported in that table. In this sample the table shows about 21,000 clones, 74% of which occur a single time. The ten largest clones capture roughly 23% of the sample.

These data belong to a study of PD-1 blockade in classical Hodgkin lymphoma (dated by TCRdb to about 2020). For the wider study: Nivolumab dosing was 3 mg/kg intravenously every 2 weeks, continuing until either disease progression or unacceptable toxicity. A peripheral blood immune signature of response to PD-1 blockade in classical Hodgkin lymphoma was defined using TCR beta sequencing and CyTOF.

Taken from cysteine to phenylalanine, the CDR3 has 15 residues. CDR3 DNA is the only sequence kept; it has 45 bases, read in frame from the first base. The junction carries 15 bases between V and J, which are trimmed by 5 bases and 4 bases respectively. The germline V gene supplies CDR1 MNHEY and CDR2 SVGAGI. Study-wide conclusions, independent of this receptor: Diversity was lower in patients who began nivolumab less than 1 year after ASCT, so these patients were left out of later analyses to avoid confounding by immune reconstitution. The study was limited to a single clinical trial cohort, and causes of repertoire differences, possibly disease activity or prior therapy, remained undefined. Baseline TCR diversity was reported as lower in newly diagnosed patients than in healthy donors, and lower still in relapsed/refractory patients. CD4+ but not CD8+ TCR diversity rose significantly by C4D1 (p=0.0027 vs p=0.16), most apparent in complete responders (p=0.02). Among trial patients, those achieving complete response had baseline diversity similar to that of newly diagnosed patients, while diversity was significantly lower in partial responders and progressors.

The label giving this sample's time point can be read as: cycle 1 day 1 (C1D1), immediately before nivolumab initiation. All trial patients had relapsed after autologous stem cell transplantation, with cohorts A, B and C differing in prior brentuximab vedotin exposure. The trial cohort included some 53 patients with relapsed/refractory classical Hodgkin lymphoma, and each patient had a best overall response of complete response, partial response or progressive disease. Trial patients were treated with single-agent nivolumab in the multi-cohort phase II CheckMate 205 trial. An independent review committee assessed best overall response using the 2007 International Working Group response criteria. PBMCs from the trial were collected at three points: immediately before nivolumab initiation (C1D1), and during therapy at cycle 2 day 1 and cycle 4 day 1. After peripheral blood was drawn into 8 mL Vacutainer Cell Preparation Tubes, PBMCs were isolated by centrifugation and then cryopreserved.

Sequences were derived from peripheral blood mononuclear cells (PBMCs), sampled at baseline. The receptor chain draws on TRBV6-5 and TRBJ2-1; tentative D gene TRBD2, with 6 bases matching. This receptor was taken from a human donor with classical Hodgkin lymphoma. The CDR3 protein is CASSTGTPNYNEQFF. The nucleotide sequence reads TGTGCCAGCAGTACCGGGACTCCTAATTACAATGAGCAGTTCTTC.